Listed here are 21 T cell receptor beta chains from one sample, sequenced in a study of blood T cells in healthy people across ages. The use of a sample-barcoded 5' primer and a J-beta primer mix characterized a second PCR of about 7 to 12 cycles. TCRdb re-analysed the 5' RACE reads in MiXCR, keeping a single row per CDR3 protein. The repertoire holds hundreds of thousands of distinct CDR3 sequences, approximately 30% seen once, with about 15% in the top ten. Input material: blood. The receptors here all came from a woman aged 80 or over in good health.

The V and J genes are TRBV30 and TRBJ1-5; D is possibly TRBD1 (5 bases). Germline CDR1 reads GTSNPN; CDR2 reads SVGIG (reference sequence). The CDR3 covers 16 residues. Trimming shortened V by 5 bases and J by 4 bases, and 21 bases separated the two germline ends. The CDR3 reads CAWRRGGVGWNQPQHF. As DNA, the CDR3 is TGTGCCTGGCGGCGCGGGGGGGTAGGCTGGAATCAGCCCCAGCATTTT.

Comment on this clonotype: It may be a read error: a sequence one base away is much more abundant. The CDR3 loop reads CACSLEPWDTQYF. CDR3 in DNA: TGTGCCTGCAGCTTGGAACCTTGGGATACGCAGTATTTT. The genes are TRBV5-4 and TRBJ2-3; no clear D. Germline V lookup: CDR1 SGHNT, CDR2 YYREEE (reference sequence). This CDR3 is built from 13 residues.

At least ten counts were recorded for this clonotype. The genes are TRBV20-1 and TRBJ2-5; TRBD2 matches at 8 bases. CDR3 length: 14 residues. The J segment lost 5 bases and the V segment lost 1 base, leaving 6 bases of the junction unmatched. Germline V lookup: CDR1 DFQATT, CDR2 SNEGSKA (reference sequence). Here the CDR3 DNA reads TGCAGTGCTAGAGTCAGCGGGGGCTGGGAGACCCAGTACTTC. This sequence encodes CSARVSGGWETQYF.

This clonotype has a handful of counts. DNA for the CDR3: TGTGCCAGCAGTTTCCTAGGGGGAAACACCATATATTTT. It encodes CASSFLGGNTIYF. V and J are TRBV27 and TRBJ1-3; the D is unclear. This CDR3 is built from 13 residues. V lost 3 bases to trimming and J lost 4 bases, with 7 bases between them. Germline CDR1 MNHEY, CDR2 SMNVEV (reference sequence).

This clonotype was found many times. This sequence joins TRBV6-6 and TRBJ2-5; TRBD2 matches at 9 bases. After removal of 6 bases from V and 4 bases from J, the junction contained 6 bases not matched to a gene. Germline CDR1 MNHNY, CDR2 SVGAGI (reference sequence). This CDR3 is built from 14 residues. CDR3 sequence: CASRRGGVGETQYF. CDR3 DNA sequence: TGTGCCAGCAGACGCGGGGGGGTAGGAGAGACCCAGTACTTC.

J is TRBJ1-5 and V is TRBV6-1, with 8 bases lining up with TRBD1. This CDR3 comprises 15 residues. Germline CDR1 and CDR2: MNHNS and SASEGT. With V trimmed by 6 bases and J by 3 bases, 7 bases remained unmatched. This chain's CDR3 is CASRDGQGNNQPQHF. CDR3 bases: TGTGCCAGCAGAGACGGACAGGGTAACAATCAGCCCCAGCATTTT.

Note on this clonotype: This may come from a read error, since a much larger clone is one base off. In DNA form, the CDR3 reads TGTGCCAGCAGCGTAGGACGAAAAGCCTACGAGCAGTACTTC. Protein sequence: CASSVGRKAYEQYF. V is TRBV7-9 and J is TRBJ2-7; D call uncertain. The CDR3 has 14 amino acids. Trimming took off 5 bases at V and 2 bases at J, with 13 bases between the two ends. Germline V lookup: CDR1 SEHNR, CDR2 FQNEAQ (reference sequence).

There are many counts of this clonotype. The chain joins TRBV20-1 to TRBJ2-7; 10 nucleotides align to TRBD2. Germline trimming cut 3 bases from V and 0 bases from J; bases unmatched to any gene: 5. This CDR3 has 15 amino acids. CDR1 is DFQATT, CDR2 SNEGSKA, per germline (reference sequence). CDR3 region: CSASASGGFSYEQYF. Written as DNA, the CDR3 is TGCAGTGCTAGCGCTAGCGGGGGCTTCTCCTACGAGCAGTACTTC.

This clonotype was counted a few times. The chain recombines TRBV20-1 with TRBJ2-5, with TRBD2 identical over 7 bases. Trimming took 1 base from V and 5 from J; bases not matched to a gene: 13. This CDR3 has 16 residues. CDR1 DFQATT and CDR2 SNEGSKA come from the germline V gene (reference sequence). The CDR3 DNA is TGCAGTGCTAGAGGGGCATATGGGGGGGGGTCCGAGACCCAGTACTTC. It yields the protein CSARGAYGGGSETQYF.

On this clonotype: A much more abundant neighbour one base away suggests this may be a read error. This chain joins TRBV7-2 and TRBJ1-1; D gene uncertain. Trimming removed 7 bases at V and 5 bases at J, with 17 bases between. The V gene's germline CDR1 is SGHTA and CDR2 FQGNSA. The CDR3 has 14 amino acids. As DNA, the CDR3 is TGTGCCAGCAACCAATTTGTGGGGAGAACTGAAGCTTTCTTT. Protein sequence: CASNQFVGRTEAFF.

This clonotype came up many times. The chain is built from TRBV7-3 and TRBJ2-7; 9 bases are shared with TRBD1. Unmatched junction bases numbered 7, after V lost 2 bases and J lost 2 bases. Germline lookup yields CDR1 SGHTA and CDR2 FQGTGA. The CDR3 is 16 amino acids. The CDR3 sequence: CASSLARGQGTYEQYF. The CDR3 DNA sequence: TGTGCCAGCAGCTTAGCTCGGGGACAGGGCACCTACGAGCAGTACTTC.

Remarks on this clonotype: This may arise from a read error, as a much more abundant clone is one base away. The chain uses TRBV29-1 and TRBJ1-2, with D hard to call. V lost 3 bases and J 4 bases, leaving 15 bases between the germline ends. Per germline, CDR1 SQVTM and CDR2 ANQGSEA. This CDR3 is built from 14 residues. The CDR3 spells CSVEKSRDSYGYTF. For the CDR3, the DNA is TGCAGCGTTGAGAAATCGAGGGATAGCTATGGCTACACCTTC.

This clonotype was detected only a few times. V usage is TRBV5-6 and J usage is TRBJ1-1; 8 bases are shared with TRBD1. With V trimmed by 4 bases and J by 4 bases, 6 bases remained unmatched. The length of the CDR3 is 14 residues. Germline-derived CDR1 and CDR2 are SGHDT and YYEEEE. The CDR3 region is CASSTYQGATEAFF. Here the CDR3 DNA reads TGTGCCAGCAGCACATACCAGGGGGCCACTGAAGCTTTCTTT.

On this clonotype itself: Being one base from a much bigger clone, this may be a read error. CDR3: CSARDTAVSINEQYF. The CDR3 DNA sequence: TGCAGTGCTAGAGATACGGCCGTTTCTATCAATGAGCAGTACTTC. This chain links TRBV20-1 with TRBJ2-7; D unresolved. V was trimmed by 0 bases and J by 7 bases, leaving 19 bases between them. The CDR3 has 15 amino acids. Germline V gene sequence: CDR1 DFQATT, CDR2 SNEGSKA (reference sequence).

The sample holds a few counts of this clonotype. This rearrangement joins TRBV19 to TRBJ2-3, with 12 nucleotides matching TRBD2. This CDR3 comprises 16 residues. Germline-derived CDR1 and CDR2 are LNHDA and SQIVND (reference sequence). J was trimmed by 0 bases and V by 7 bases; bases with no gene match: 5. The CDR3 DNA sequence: TGTGCCAGTAAAACTAGCGGGGGGACTAGCACAGATACGCAGTATTTT. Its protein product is CASKTSGGTSTDTQYF.

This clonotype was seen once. The CDR3 sequence is CASREWGGGGSGANVLTF. CDR3 bases: TGTGCCAGCAGAGAGTGGGGAGGGGGGGGTTCTGGGGCCAACGTCCTGACTTTC. The chain employs TRBV6-1 and TRBJ2-6; tentatively, D is TRBD2 (7 bases). Germline loops: CDR1 MNHNS, CDR2 SASEGT. Trimming removed 6 bases from V and 1 base from J, with 19 bases in between. The CDR3 is made up of 18 amino acids.

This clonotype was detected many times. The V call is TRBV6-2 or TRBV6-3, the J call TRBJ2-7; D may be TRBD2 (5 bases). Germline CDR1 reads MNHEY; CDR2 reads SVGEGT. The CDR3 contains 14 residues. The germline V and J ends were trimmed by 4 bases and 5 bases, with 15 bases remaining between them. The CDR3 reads CASSLGRRSHEQYF. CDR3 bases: TGTGCCAGCAGTTTGGGCAGGAGGTCCCACGAGCAGTACTTC.

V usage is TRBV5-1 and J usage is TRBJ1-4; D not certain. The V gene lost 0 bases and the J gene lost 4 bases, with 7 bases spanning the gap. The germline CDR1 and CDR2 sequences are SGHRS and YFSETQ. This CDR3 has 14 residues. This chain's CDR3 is CASSLGRINEKLFF. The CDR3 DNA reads TGCGCCAGCAGCTTGGGCCGGATTAATGAAAAACTGTTTTTT. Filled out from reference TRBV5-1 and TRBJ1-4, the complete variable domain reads KAGVTQTPRYLIKTRGQQVTLSCSPISGHRSVSWYQQTPGQGLQFLFEYFSETQRNKGNFPGRFSGRQFSNSRSEMNVSTLELGDSALYLCASSLGRINEKLFFGSGTQLSVL.

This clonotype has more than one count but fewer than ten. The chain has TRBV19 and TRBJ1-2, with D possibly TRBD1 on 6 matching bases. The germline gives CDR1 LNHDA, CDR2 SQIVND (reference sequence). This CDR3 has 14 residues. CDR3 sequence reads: CATRDGQSGYGYTF. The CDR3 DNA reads TGTGCTACCCGGGATGGACAGAGCGGCTATGGCTACACCTTC.

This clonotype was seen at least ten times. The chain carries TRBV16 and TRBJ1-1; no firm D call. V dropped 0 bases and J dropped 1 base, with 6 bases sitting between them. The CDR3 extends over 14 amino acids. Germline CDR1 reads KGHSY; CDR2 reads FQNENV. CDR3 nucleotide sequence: TGTGCCAGCAGCCAATCGTTGAGGAACACTGAAGCTTTCTTT. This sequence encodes CASSQSLRNTEAFF. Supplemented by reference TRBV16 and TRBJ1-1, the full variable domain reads GEEVAQTPKHLVRGEGQKAKLYCAPIKGHSYVFWYQQVLKNEFKFLISFQNENVFDETGMPKERFSAKCLPNSPCSLEIQATKLEDSAVYFCASSQSLRNTEAFFGQGTRLTVV.

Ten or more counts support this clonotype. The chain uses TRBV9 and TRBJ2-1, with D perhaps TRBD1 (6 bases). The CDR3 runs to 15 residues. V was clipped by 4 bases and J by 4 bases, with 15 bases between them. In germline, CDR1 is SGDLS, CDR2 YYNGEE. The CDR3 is CASSPNAGTYNEQFF. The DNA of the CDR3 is TGTGCCAGCAGCCCGAACGCCGGGACATACAATGAGCAGTTCTTC.